This TCR beta chain appears in the sequencing data of a study of blood T cells in healthy people across ages. Peripheral blood samples of around 9.5 milliliters were drawn from each donor. On this clonotype: Its antigen is as yet unknown.

The study, taken as a whole, reports: Long-lived donors carried more naive CD4+ cells and greater diversity than aged donors. Estimated diversity across one million T cells was deemed an underestimate.

Using a J-beta primer mix together with a sample-barcoded 5' primer, a second PCR was run for roughly 6 to 12 cycles. Unique molecular identifiers of 12 random nucleotides labeled each cDNA. TCRdb used MiXCR to reprocess the 5' RACE reads, holding one entry per CDR3 protein. The sample lists around 900,000 distinct CDR3 sequences; roughly 51% were seen once. The CDR3 runs to 13 residues. Germline V gene lookup returns CDR1 DFQATT and CDR2 SNEGSKA (reference sequence). V lost 1 base and J 2 bases, leaving 3 bases between the germline ends. The V and J genes are TRBV20-1 and TRBJ2-6; D unclear. Material for sequencing was blood. The receptor was isolated from a woman aged 55 to 70 in good health. CDR3 in DNA: TGCAGTGCTAGAGTGCCTGGGGCCAACGTCCTGACTTTC. It encodes CSARVPGANVLTF.